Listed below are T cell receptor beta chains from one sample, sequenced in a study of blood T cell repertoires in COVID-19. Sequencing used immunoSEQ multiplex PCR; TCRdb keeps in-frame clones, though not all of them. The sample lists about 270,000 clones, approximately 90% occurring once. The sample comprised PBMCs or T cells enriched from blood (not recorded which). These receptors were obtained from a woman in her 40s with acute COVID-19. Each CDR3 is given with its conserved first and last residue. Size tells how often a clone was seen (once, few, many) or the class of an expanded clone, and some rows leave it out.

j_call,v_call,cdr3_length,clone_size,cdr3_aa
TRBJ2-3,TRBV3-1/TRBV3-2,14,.,CASSQRGGVDTQYF
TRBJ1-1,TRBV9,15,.,CASSASTVSNTEAFF
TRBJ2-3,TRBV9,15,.,CASSVAALVTDTQYF
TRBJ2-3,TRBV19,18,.,CASSIGLAGPESTDTQYF
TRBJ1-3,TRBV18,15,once,CASSPLGGSGNTIYF
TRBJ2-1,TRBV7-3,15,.,CASSLSLSSGNEQFF
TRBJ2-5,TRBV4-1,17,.,CASSQDPWTSAQETQYF
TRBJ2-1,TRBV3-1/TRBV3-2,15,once,CASSQKGARYNEQFF
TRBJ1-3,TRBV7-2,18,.,CASSLVGRGTSSGNTIYF
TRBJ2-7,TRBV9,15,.,CASSPRPGGAYEQYF
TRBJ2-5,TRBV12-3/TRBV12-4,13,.,CASRDSIQETQYF
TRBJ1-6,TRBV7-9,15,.,CASSGGIQGASPLHF
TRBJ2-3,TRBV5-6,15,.,CASSSRTGTTDTQYF
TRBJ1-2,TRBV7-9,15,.,CASGSGQETNYGYTF
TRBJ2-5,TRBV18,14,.,CASSPAGGRETQYF
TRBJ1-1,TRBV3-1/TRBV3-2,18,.,CASSPGDSNTLMNTEAFF
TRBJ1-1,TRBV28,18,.,CASSLYLYGDRGDTEAFF
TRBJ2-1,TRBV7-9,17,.,CASSPARLAGGSDEQFF
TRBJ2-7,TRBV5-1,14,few,CASSLAGQGYEQYF
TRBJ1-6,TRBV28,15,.,CASSSPGTGLSPLHF
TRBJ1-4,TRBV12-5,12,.,CASGLAREKLFF
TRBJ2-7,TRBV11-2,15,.,CASSPSTSGGSEQYF
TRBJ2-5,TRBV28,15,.,CASMALPSFSETQYF
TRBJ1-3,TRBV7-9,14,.,CASSLLRAGNTIYF
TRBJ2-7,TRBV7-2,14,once,CASSPRQDSYEQYF
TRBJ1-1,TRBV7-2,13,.,CASSLERDTEAFF
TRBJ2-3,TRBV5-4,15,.,CASSLAEGGRAAQYF
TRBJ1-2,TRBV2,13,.,CASSDRGNYGYTF
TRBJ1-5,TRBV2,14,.,CASTPTGLNQPQHF
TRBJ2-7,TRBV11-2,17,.,CASSLGRGGRVVSEQYF
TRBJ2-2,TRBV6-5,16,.,CASSYTRGRFPGELFF